Below are 28 T cell receptor beta chains sequenced from a single sample in a study of response to subunit inactivated influenza vaccine. Each CDR3 protein is one row after TCRdb ran MiXCR on the RT-PCR reads. The data hold more than 450,000 distinct CDR3 sequences, with about 11% observed a single time. Sequenced here: PBMCs from blood, sampled on the day of vaccination. These TCRs come from a man between 50 and 59 years old who received an inactivated influenza vaccine.

This clonotype was observed many times. The chain links TRBV7-2 to TRBJ1-5; weak D call: TRBD1 (5 bases). CDR1 is SGHTA and CDR2 is FQGNSA in the germline V gene. The CDR3 runs 14 residues. The V and J ends lost 5 bases and 7 bases respectively, with 15 bases between them. The CDR3 DNA follows: TGTGCCAGCAGCGTTAGGGGAGTTGACCAGCCCCAGCATTTT. The encoded protein is CASSVRGVDQPQHF.

This clonotype was seen a few times. The chain is built from TRBV15 and TRBJ2-1; TRBD1 might be the D (6 bases). The V end was cut by 0 bases, the J end by 0 bases, with 9 bases between. CDR3 size: 16 residues. Germline V CDR1 and CDR2: LNHNV, YYDKDF (reference sequence). CDR3 DNA: TGTGCCACCAGCAGAGATCCAGGGGACTCCTACAATGAGCAGTTCTTC. Amino acid sequence: CATSRDPGDSYNEQFF.

The J gene is TRBJ2-7, the V gene TRBV2; no definite D call. CDR3 length equals 15 residues. V was cut by 6 bases and J by 0 bases, with 15 bases left in between. Germline CDR1 and CDR2: SNHLY and FYNNEI. The CDR3 loop is CASSPREWDSYEQYF. The CDR3 DNA follows: TGTGCCAGCAGCCCCCGTGAGTGGGACTCCTACGAGCAGTACTTC.

This clonotype was observed a few times. The chain links TRBV28 to TRBJ2-1, with D perhaps being TRBD1 or TRBD2 (5 bases each). CDR1 is MDHEN, CDR2 SYDVKM, per germline. V shed 3 bases and J shed 10 bases, with 16 bases lying between them. CDR3 length equals 14 residues. The CDR3 bases are TGTGCCAGCAGTTTCGCCAGGGTCGAGGGGGAGCAGTTCTTC. This sequence encodes CASSFARVEGEQFF.

This clonotype was seen more than once but under ten times. The gene calls are TRBV20-1 and TRBJ1-6; D perhaps matches TRBD1 (6 bases). The CDR3 totals 13 residues. V was trimmed by 6 bases and J by 6 bases, leaving 12 bases between them. Germline V gene lookup returns CDR1 DFQATT and CDR2 SNEGSKA (reference sequence). The CDR3 region is CSAVRDTNSPLHF. The CDR3 bases are TGCAGTGCAGTCCGGGACACTAATTCACCCCTCCACTTT.

This clonotype was picked up many times. J is TRBJ2-2 and V is TRBV9, with D possibly TRBD1 on 5 matching bases. The CDR3 totals 13 residues. Trimming removed 8 bases at V and 1 base at J, with 9 bases between. Looked up from germline, CDR1 is SGDLS and CDR2 is YYNGEE. CDR3 sequence reads: CASQGRNTGELFF. The CDR3 nucleotides read TGTGCCAGTCAGGGCCGGAACACCGGGGAGCTGTTTTTT.

This chain links TRBV5-6 with TRBJ2-7, with D possibly being TRBD2 (6 bases). Germline values: CDR1 SGHDT, CDR2 YYEEEE. V gave up 4 bases and J gave up 3 bases, with 20 bases separating them. The CDR3 covers 16 residues. CDR3 DNA: TGTGCCAGCAGCCGCCGGGAGAAAGGGCCCTTCTACGAGCAGTACTTC. It encodes CASSRREKGPFYEQYF.

This clonotype has a count of ten or more. The genes are TRBV4-2 and TRBJ2-1; 8 bases are shared with TRBD2. Germline-derived CDR1 and CDR2 are LGHNA and YNFKEQ. The CDR3 spans 15 residues. After removal of 3 bases from V and 9 bases from J, the junction contained 10 bases not matched to a gene. The CDR3 DNA reads TGTGCCAGCAGCCAGGGCCAGCGGGAGACTGGTGAGCAGTTCTTC. Amino acids: CASSQGQRETGEQFF.

The genes are TRBV29-1 and TRBJ2-1; D perhaps matches TRBD2 (7 bases). The CDR3 is made up of 15 amino acids. Germline V gene data show CDR1 as SQVTM and CDR2 as ANQGSEA. V lost 6 bases and J 1 base, leaving 16 bases between the germline ends. The CDR3 DNA follows: TGCAGCGTGAGTGGGGGGGGCGCGTCCTACAATGAGCAGTTCTTC. As protein: CSVSGGGASYNEQFF.

CDR3 sequence (DNA): TGTGCCAGCAGCTTGGATGGGACTAGCGGGAGTAGGAATGAGCAGTTCTTC. This gives the protein CASSLDGTSGSRNEQFF. The rearrangement uses TRBV11-2 and TRBJ2-1, with TRBD2 matching 14 bases. The germline gives CDR1 SGHAT, CDR2 FQNNGV. This CDR3 has 17 amino acids. V shed 3 bases, J shed 7 bases, and the junction held 8 bases outside the gene matches. The entire variable domain, with the rest obtained from reference TRBV11-2 and TRBJ2-1, is as follows: EAGVAQSPRYKIIEKRQSVAFWCNPISGHATLYWYQQILGQGPKLLIQFQNNGVVDDSQLPKDRFSAERLKGVDSTLKIQPAKLEDSAVYLCASSLDGTSGSRNEQFFGPGTRLTVL.

This clonotype was observed at least ten times. This chain connects TRBV10-3 to TRBJ1-2; D gene unclear. V dropped 9 bases and J dropped 4 bases, with 15 bases sitting between them. The germline V gene encodes CDR1 ENHRY and CDR2 SYGVKD. This CDR3 contains 13 residues. The CDR3 loop reads CAISDPTAYGYTF. CDR3 DNA sequence: TGTGCCATATCGGATCCCACGGCCTATGGCTACACCTTC.

This clonotype has more than one count but fewer than ten. This chain joins TRBV28 and TRBJ2-2; possible D gene TRBD1, 5 bases. The CDR3 runs to 15 residues. Trimming removed 3 bases from V and 5 bases from J, with 13 bases in between. Germline V gives CDR1 MDHEN, CDR2 SYDVKM. CDR3 region: CASSLIFQGTGELFF. In DNA, the CDR3 is TGTGCCAGCAGTTTGATTTTCCAGGGTACCGGGGAGCTGTTTTTT.

The chain recombines TRBV5-1 with TRBJ1-2; a weak D match, TRBD1 (5 bases). V dropped 0 bases and J dropped 0 bases, with 15 bases sitting between them. This CDR3 region has 17 residues. CDR1 is SGHRS, CDR2 YFSETQ, per germline. The CDR3 region is CASSLVPAGSTNYGYTF. The CDR3 nucleotides are TGCGCCAGCAGCTTGGTCCCGGCAGGGTCCACTAACTATGGCTACACCTTC.

The V gene is TRBV12-3 or TRBV12-4, the J gene TRBJ1-1; TRBD1 aligns across 7 bases. V trimming: 6 bases; J trimming: 3 bases; junction bases outside the gene matches: 4. The CDR3 totals 13 residues. This chain's CDR3 is CASRTRGYTEAFF. The CDR3 DNA reads TGTGCCAGCAGAACCAGGGGGTACACTGAAGCTTTCTTT.

V usage is TRBV9 and J usage is TRBJ2-2; TRBD1 might be the D (6 bases). In germline, CDR1 is SGDLS, CDR2 YYNGEE. The germline V and J ends were trimmed by 0 bases and 1 base, with 13 bases remaining between them. CDR3 size: 17 residues. CDR3 sequence (DNA): TGTGCCAGCAGCGTAGGCGCAGGGGCTTTGAACACCGGGGAGCTGTTTTTT. Its translation is CASSVGAGALNTGELFF.

The sample holds a few counts of this clonotype. The chain is built from TRBV14 and TRBJ1-1, with D uncertain. CDR3 length: 14 amino acids. Trimming shortened V by 3 bases and J by 10 bases, and 18 bases separated the two germline ends. Germline loops: CDR1 SGHDN, CDR2 FVKESK. The CDR3 region is CASSQVVGGLGAFF. CDR3 nucleotide sequence: TGTGCCAGCAGCCAGGTCGTCGGCGGACTTGGAGCTTTCTTT.

This chain uses TRBV18 with TRBJ2-1; 7 bases agree with TRBD1. J gave up 9 bases and V 5 bases, and 10 bases lay outside the gene matches. CDR3 length: 14 amino acids. The V gene's germline CDR1 is KGHSH and CDR2 LQKENI. This CDR3 is CASSSSDRVREQFF. The CDR3 bases are TGTGCCAGCTCATCTTCCGACAGGGTACGTGAGCAGTTCTTC.

This sequence joins TRBV18 and TRBJ2-1; 13 bases line up with TRBD2. V lost 3 bases to trimming and J lost 7 bases; unmatched junction nucleotides: 9. Germline V gives CDR1 KGHSH, CDR2 LQKENI. This CDR3 is 17 amino acids long. CDR3: CASSPWTSGSPPNEQFF. The CDR3 region has the DNA TGTGCCAGCTCACCCTGGACTAGCGGGAGCCCGCCAAATGAGCAGTTCTTC.

The chain joins TRBV7-6 to TRBJ2-7, with 8 positions matching TRBD1. The germline V gene encodes CDR1 SGHVS and CDR2 FNYEAQ. Trimming cost V 5 bases and J 2 bases; bases outside gene matches: 5. The length of the CDR3 is 14 residues. The CDR3 reads CASSGKTGAYEQYF. The CDR3 DNA reads TGTGCCAGCAGCGGAAAGACAGGGGCCTACGAGCAGTACTTC.

This clonotype was detected many times. V usage is TRBV12-3 or TRBV12-4 and J usage is TRBJ2-5, with D hard to call. The CDR3 is 13 amino acids. The ends were cut back, 6 bases at V and 2 bases at J, with 10 bases in the middle. This chain's CDR3 is CASSWAGQETQYF. DNA of the CDR3: TGTGCCAGCAGCTGGGCAGGACAAGAGACCCAGTACTTC.

At least ten counts were recorded for this clonotype. The gene calls are TRBV29-1 and TRBJ2-1; TRBD1 matches 8 bases. CDR3 length: 14 amino acids. Germline-derived CDR1 and CDR2 are SQVTM and ANQGSEA. With V trimmed by 3 bases and J by 7 bases, 8 bases remained unmatched. CDR3 region: CSVELDRATNEQFF. CDR3 in DNA: TGCAGCGTTGAGTTGGACAGGGCTACGAATGAGCAGTTCTTC.

J is TRBJ2-7 and V is TRBV5-1, with D possibly being TRBD1 or TRBD2 (5 bases each). V was trimmed by 3 bases and J by 0 bases, leaving 16 bases between them. This CDR3 has 16 residues. Germline CDR1 is SGHRS and CDR2 is YFSETQ. The DNA for the CDR3 is TGCGCCAGCAGCTCCCCGAGGGGCGCACCCTCCTACGAGCAGTACTTC. It is translated as CASSSPRGAPSYEQYF.

The V and J genes are TRBV20-1 and TRBJ2-2; TRBD1 matches 10 bases. The junction had 5 bases not matched to a gene; V was cut back by 2 bases and J by 8 bases. The germline V gene has CDR1 DFQATT and CDR2 SNEGSKA (reference sequence). This CDR3 comprises 14 residues. The CDR3 loop reads CSARTDRGPGELFF. Here the CDR3 DNA reads TGCAGTGCTAGAACAGACAGGGGGCCTGGGGAGCTGTTTTTT.

This clonotype was observed a few times. This chain connects TRBV29-1 to TRBJ2-3; TRBD2 matches at 7 bases. Germline loops: CDR1 SQVTM, CDR2 ANQGSEA. The CDR3 runs to 19 residues. With V trimmed by 3 bases and J by 6 bases, 24 bases remained unmatched. Here the CDR3 reads CSVELELSLAERGYDTQYF. The CDR3 DNA reads TGCAGCGTTGAGTTGGAACTGAGTCTAGCGGAACGGGGCTACGATACGCAGTATTTT.

V is TRBV20-1 and J is TRBJ2-3, with D tentatively TRBD2 (5 bases). Trimming took 5 bases from V and 8 from J, leaving 14 bases between them. CDR3 size: 12 residues. From germline, CDR1 is DFQATT and CDR2 SNEGSKA (reference sequence). This CDR3 is CSASSGIGTQYF. In nucleotides, the CDR3 is TGCAGTGCTTCCTCCGGGATAGGTACGCAGTATTTT.

The V and J genes are TRBV20-1 and TRBJ2-7; TRBD2 matches 9 bases. Germline trimming cut 1 base from V and 4 bases from J; bases unmatched to any gene: 8. Germline V gives CDR1 DFQATT, CDR2 SNEGSKA (reference sequence). This CDR3 spans 15 amino acids. The CDR3 spells CSARGRRGGGYEQYF. Written as DNA, the CDR3 is TGCAGTGCTAGAGGGCGGCGGGGGGGAGGTTACGAGCAGTACTTC.

This clonotype was seen at least ten times. The chain links TRBV20-1 to TRBJ2-1; maybe TRBD1 (6 bases). Per the germline V gene, CDR1 is DFQATT and CDR2 is SNEGSKA (reference sequence). The CDR3 runs 15 residues. V lost 3 bases and J lost 8, with 20 bases in between. Written as DNA, the CDR3 is TGCAGTGCTAGCAGGTTTAGAGGGGGTCCAGATGAGCAGTTCTTC. Protein product: CSASRFRGGPDEQFF.

The table lists this clonotype with a few counts. The V and J genes are TRBV20-1 and TRBJ2-1; 10 bases fit TRBD2. This CDR3 has 17 residues. With 1 base clipped from V and 3 bases from J, the junction kept 9 bases outside the gene matches. CDR1 and CDR2 (germline): DFQATT, SNEGSKA (reference sequence). In nucleotides, the CDR3 is TGCAGTGCTAGAGTGGGTAGCGGGGGGCCGGGCTACAATGAGCAGTTCTTC. Protein product: CSARVGSGGPGYNEQFF.